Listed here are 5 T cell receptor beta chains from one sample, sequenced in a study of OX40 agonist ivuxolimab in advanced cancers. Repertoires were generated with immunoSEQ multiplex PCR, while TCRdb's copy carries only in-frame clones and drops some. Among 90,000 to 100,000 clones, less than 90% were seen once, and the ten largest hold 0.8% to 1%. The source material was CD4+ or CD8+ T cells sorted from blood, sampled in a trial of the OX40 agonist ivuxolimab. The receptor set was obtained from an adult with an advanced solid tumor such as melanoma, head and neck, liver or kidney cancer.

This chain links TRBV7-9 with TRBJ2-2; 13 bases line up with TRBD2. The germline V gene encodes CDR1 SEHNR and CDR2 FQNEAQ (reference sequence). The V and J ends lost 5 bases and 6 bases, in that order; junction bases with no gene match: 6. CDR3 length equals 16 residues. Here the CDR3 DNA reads TGTGCCAGCAGCCCCGGACTAGCGGGAGCGGCCGGGGAGCTGTTTTTT. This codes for CASSPGLAGAAGELFF.

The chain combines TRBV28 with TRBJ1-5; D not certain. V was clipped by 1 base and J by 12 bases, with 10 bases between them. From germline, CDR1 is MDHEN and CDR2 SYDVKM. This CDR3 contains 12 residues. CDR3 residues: CASSLLLGYQHF. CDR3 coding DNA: TGTGCCAGCAGTTTATTGTTGGGTTACCAGCATTTT.

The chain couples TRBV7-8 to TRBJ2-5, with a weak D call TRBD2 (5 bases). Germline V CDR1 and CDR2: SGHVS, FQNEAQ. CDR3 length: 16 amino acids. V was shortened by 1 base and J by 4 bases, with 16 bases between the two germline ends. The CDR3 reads CASSLGTRTAGETQYF. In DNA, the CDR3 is TGTGCCAGCAGCTTAGGCACCCGGACTGCTGGAGAGACCCAGTACTTC.

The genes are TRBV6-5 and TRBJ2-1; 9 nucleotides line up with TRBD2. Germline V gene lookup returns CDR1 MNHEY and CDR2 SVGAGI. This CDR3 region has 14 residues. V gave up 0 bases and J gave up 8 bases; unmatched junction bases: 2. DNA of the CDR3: TGTGCCAGCAGTTACTCGGGACTAGCCTATGAGCAGTTCTTC. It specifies CASSYSGLAYEQFF.

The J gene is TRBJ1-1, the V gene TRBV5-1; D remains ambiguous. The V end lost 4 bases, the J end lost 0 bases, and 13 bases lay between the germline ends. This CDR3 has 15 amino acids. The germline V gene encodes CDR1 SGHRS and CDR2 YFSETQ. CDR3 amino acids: CASSRTQSLNTEAFF. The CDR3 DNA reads TGCGCCAGCAGCAGGACTCAGTCTTTGAACACTGAAGCTTTCTTT.